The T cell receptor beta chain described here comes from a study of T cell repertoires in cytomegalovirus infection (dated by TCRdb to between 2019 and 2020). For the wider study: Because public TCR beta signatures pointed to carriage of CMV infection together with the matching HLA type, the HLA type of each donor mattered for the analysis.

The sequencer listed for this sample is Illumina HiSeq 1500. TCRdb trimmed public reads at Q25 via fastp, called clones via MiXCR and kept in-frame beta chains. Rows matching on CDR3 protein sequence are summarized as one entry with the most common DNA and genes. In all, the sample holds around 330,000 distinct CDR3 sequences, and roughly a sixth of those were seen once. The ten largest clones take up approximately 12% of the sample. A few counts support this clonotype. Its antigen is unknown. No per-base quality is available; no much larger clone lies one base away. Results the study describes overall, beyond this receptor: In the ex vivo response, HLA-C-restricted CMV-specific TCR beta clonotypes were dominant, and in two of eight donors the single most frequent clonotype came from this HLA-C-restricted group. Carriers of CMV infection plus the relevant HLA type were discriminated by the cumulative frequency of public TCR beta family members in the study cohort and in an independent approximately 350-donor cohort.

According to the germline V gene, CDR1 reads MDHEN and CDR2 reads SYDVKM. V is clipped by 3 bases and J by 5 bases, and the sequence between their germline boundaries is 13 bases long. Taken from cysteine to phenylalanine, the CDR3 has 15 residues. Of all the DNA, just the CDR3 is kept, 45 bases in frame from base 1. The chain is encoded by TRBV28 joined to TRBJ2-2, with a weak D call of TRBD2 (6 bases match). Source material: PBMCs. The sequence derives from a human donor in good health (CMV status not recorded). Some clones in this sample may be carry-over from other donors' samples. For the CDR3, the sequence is CASSFGGAWTGELFF. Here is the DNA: TGTGCCAGCAGTTTTGGAGGGGCTTGGACCGGGGAGCTGTTTTTT.